This T cell receptor beta chain stems from a study of T cell clones after liver transplantation. In the study overall: Without induction therapy, subjects received standard immunosuppression until 12-24 months post-transplant.

Proliferating CFSE-low MLR cells were sequenced to define alloreactive TCRbeta sequences. Stimulators were graft donor PBMCs, splenocytes, lymph-node cells, or third-party PBMCs for pre-transplant recipient cells. Germline CDR1 SNHLY, CDR2 FYNNEI. With 6 bases removed from V and 2 bases from J, the gap between germline ends came to 11 bases. The CDR3 covers 13 residues. Whole-study results and caveats: Low donor cell numbers restricted donor-reactive repertoire measurement in two subjects.

This table comes from immunoSEQ multiplex PCR, and its TCRdb copy is limited to in-frame clones, with some not included. The sample shows 4,000 to 6,000 clones, about 41% of them seen only once. In this sample, this clone turned up a few times. As yet, its antigen is unknown. The material sequenced was CD4+ T cells from cultured PBMCs. This rearrangement joins TRBV2 to TRBJ2-7; D remains ambiguous. This receptor was taken from a human patient who received a liver transplant. Some T cells may arise from the graft donor. The CDR3 here is CASSPVLAYEQYF. DNA for the CDR3: TGTGCCAGCAGCCCCGTTCTAGCCTACGAGCAGTACTTC.